This TCR beta chain was profiled in a study of regulatory T cells in long-lasting Graves disease. Germline V gene data show CDR1 as SNHLY and CDR2 as FYNNEI. The CDR3 runs 13 residues. V lost 6 bases to trimming and J lost 8 bases, with 16 bases between them. Building of the TCR beta libraries involved iRepertoire HTBI primers and Arm-PCR of CDR3 regions. Using its own MiXCR run on the multiplex PCR reads, TCRdb lists one record per CDR3 protein. Of a few hundred thousand distinct CDR3 sequences listed, approximately 23% are singletons. Turning to this clonotype: Its antigen is not identified.

Indicated time point: persistent/refractory GD, antithyroid drugs over 5 years with positive TRAb. Following extraction of RNA from PBMCs, that RNA was used to make the TCR library. General study points: Favored gene segments in persistent disease were TRBV28, TRBJ1-2 and TRBJ2-5. The study found lower TCR diversity in persistent Graves' patients than in newly diagnosed ones.

This specimen consisted of peripheral blood mononuclear cells (PBMCs), obtained when the disease was refractory, from a patient treated with antithyroid drugs. This TCR came from a middle-aged woman with Graves disease. The rearrangement joins TRBV2 to TRBJ1-2; D is perhaps TRBD1 (6 bases). The CDR3 protein is CASSFPQGFGYTF. CDR3 bases: TGTGCCAGCAGCTTTCCCCAGGGGTTCGGCTACACCTTC.